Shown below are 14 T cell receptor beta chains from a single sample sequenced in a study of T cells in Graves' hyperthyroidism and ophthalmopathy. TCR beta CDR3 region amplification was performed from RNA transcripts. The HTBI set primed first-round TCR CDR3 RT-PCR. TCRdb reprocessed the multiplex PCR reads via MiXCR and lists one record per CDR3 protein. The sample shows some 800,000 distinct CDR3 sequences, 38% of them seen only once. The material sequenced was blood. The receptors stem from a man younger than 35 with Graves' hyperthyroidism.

CDR3 amino acids: CASSFFSVPNTGELFF. The CDR3 DNA sequence: TGTGCCAGCAGCTTTTTTAGCGTACCCAACACCGGGGAGCTGTTTTTT. The V gene is TRBV5-6, the J gene TRBJ2-2; maybe TRBD2 (5 bases). Germline loops: CDR1 SGHDT, CDR2 YYEEEE. The ends were cut back, 2 bases at V and 2 bases at J, with 13 bases in the middle. There are 16 residues in the CDR3.

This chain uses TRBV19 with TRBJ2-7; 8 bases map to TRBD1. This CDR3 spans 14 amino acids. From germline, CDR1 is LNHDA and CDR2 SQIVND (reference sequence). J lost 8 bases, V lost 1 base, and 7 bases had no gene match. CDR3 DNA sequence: TGTGCCAGTAGTATAGTTCCAGGGGGCAATCAGCAGTACTTC. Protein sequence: CASSIVPGGNQQYF.

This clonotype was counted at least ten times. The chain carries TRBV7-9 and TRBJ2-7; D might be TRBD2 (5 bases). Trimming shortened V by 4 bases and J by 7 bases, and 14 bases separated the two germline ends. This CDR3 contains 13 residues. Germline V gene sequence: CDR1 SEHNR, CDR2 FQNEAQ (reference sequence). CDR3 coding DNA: TGTGCCAGCAGCTCGAGGGCCGGCGATGAGCAGTACTTC. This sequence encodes CASSSRAGDEQYF.

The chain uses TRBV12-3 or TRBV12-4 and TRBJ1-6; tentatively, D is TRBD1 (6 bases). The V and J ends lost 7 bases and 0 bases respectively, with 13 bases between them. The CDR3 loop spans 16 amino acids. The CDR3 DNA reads TGTGCCAGCACCGGAGACAGGAGCTCCTATAATTCACCCCTCCACTTT. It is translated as CASTGDRSSYNSPLHF.

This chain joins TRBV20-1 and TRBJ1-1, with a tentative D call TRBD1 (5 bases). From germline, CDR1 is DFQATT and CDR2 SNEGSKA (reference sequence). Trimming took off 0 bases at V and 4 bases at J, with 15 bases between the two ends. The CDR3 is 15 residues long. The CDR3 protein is CSARDWGGEVTEAFF. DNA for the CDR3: TGCAGTGCTAGAGACTGGGGGGGTGAGGTCACTGAAGCTTTCTTT.

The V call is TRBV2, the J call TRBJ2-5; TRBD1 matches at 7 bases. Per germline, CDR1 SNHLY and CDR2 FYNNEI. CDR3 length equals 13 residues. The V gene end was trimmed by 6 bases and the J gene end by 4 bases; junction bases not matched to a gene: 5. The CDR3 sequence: CASRGGQRETQYF. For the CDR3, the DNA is TGTGCCAGCAGAGGGGGACAGAGAGAGACCCAGTACTTC.

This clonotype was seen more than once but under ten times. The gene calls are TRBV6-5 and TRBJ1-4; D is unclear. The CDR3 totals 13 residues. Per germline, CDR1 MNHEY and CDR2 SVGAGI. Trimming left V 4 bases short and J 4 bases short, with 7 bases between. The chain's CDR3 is CASSLRRNEKLFF. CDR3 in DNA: TGTGCCAGCAGTTTACGGCGTAATGAAAAACTGTTTTTT.

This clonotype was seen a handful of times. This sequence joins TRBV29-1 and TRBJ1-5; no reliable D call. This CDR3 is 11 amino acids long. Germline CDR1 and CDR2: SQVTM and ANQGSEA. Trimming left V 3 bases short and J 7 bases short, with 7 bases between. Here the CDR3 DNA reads TGCAGCGTTGACGGTGACCAGCCCCAGCATTTT. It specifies CSVDGDQPQHF.

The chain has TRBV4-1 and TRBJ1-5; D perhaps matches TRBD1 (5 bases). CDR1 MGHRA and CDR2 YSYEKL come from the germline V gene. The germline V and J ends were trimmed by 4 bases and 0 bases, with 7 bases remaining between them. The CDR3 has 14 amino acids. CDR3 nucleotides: TGCGCCAGCAGCCGGACAACTAGCAATCAGCCCCAGCATTTT. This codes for CASSRTTSNQPQHF.

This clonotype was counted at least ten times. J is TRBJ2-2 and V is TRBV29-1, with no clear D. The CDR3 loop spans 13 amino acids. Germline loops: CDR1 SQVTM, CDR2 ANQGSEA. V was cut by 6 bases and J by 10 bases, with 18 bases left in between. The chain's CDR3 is CSVRRVNHEELFF. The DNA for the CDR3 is TGCAGCGTACGTCGGGTTAATCATGAGGAGCTGTTTTTT.

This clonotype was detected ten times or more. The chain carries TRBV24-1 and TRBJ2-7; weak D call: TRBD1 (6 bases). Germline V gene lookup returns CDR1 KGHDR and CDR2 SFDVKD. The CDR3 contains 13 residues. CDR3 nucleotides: TGTGTCCACCCCCGGGACATCTCCTACGAGCAGTACTTC. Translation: CVHPRDISYEQYF.

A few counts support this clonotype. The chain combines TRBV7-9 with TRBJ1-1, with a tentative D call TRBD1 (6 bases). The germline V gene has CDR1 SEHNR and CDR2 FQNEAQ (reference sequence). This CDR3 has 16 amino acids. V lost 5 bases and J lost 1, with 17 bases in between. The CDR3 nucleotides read TGTGCCAGCAGCCCCAGTCAGGGGCAAGGGAACACTGAAGCTTTCTTT. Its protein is CASSPSQGQGNTEAFF.

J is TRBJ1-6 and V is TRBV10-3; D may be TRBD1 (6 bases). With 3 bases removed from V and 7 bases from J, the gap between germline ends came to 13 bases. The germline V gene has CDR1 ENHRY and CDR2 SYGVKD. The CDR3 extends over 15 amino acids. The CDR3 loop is CAISDSDSPNSPLHF. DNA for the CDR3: TGTGCCATCAGTGATTCGGACAGCCCGAATTCACCCCTCCACTTT.

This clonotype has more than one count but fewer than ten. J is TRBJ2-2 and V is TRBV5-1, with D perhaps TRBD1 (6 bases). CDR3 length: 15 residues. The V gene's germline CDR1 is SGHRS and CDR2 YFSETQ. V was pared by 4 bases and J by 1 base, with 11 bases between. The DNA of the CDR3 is TGCGCCAGCAGCGAAGGGGGAATGAACACCGGGGAGCTGTTTTTT. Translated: CASSEGGMNTGELFF.